Below are 14 T cell receptor beta chains sequenced from a single sample in a study of blood T cell repertoires in COVID-19. Clones were sequenced by immunoSEQ multiplex PCR, and TCRdb holds only the in-frame ones, with some missing. This sample yields roughly 100,000 clones, of which less than 85% are seen a single time; 11% to 15% belongs to the top ten. Sequenced sample: peripheral blood. The receptors shown here come from a woman aged 55-69 years with acute or convalescent COVID-19.

V and J are TRBV20-1 and TRBJ2-3; D gene ambiguous. V lost 3 bases and J lost 0, with 13 bases in between. CDR1 is DFQATT and CDR2 is SNEGSKA in the germline V gene (reference sequence). CDR3 length: 15 amino acids. The CDR3 coding sequence is TGCAGTGCTAGTTTTCGCGATCGTAGCACAGATACGCAGTATTTT. It is translated as CSASFRDRSTDTQYF.

This sequence joins TRBV5-1 and TRBJ1-2, with unresolved D. V shed 0 bases and J shed 4 bases, with 7 bases lying between them. The CDR3 is made up of 13 amino acids. Germline V gene data show CDR1 as SGHRS and CDR2 as YFSETQ. CDR3 DNA: TGCGCCAGCAGCTTGGAGGCGGTCTATGGCTACACCTTC. Its protein is CASSLEAVYGYTF.

The chain recombines TRBV5-5 with TRBJ2-7; TRBD2 aligns across 9 bases. Germline-derived CDR1 and CDR2 are SGHKS and YYEKEE (reference sequence). The ends lost 0 bases at V and 2 bases at J; junction bases unmatched: 3. This CDR3 region has 15 residues. CDR3 amino acids: CASSLGTSVAYEQYF. Here the CDR3 DNA reads TGTGCCAGCAGCTTGGGGACTAGCGTGGCCTACGAGCAGTACTTC.

This sequence joins TRBV5-1 and TRBJ2-6, with D possibly matching TRBD2 (7 bases). The CDR3 sequence is 18 residues long. The ends were cut back, 0 bases at V and 0 bases at J, with 13 bases in the middle. CDR1 is SGHRS, CDR2 YFSETQ, per germline. The CDR3 region has the DNA TGCGCCAGCAGCTTGGGGGCGGGGGCCGACTCTGGGGCCAACGTCCTGACTTTC. It codes for CASSLGAGADSGANVLTF.

This clone has a single count. The chain uses TRBV30 and TRBJ1-4, with TRBD1 as a possible D gene (5 bases). There are 13 residues in the CDR3. Germline V gene data show CDR1 as GTSNPN and CDR2 as SVGIG (reference sequence). The germline V and J ends were trimmed by 3 bases and 3 bases, with 8 bases remaining between them. In nucleotides, the CDR3 is TGTGCCTGGAGGACAGCCCCTAATGAAAAACTGTTTTTT. Protein: CAWRTAPNEKLFF.

The chain uses TRBV18 and TRBJ1-1; 7 bases are a match to TRBD1. Germline assignment: CDR1 KGHSH and CDR2 LQKENI. This CDR3 region has 15 residues. The junction had 6 bases not matched to a gene; V was cut back by 3 bases and J by 2 bases. The CDR3 protein is CASSPMGQTNTEAFF. The CDR3 DNA reads as TGTGCCAGCTCACCGATGGGACAGACCAACACTGAAGCTTTCTTT.

Comments on this clone: This is likely a read error, given that the CDR3 carries no conserved phenylalanine or tryptophan at its end. The DNA is omitted, as the CDR3 cannot be located on it reliably, and the CDR3 follows TCRdb's listing. The chain joins TRBV5-1 to TRBJ1-4. The CDR3 extends over 9 residues, inclusive of both ends. Per the germline V gene, CDR1 is SGHRS and CDR2 is YFSETQ. The CDR3 loop reads CASSSSISL.

This chain connects TRBV7-3 to TRBJ1-2, with a tentative D call TRBD1 (5 bases). This CDR3 region has 14 residues. Germline values: CDR1 SGHTA, CDR2 FQGTGA. V was clipped by 5 bases and J by 8 bases, with 18 bases between them. CDR3 region: CASSPGQGSNGYTF. The CDR3 coding sequence is TGTGCCAGCAGCCCCGGTCAGGGATCTAACGGCTACACCTTC.

The gene calls are TRBV5-8 and TRBJ2-3; D gene uncertain. Germline V gene sequence: CDR1 SGHTS, CDR2 YDEGEE. CDR3 length: 15 amino acids. V shed 0 bases and J shed 0 bases, with 8 bases lying between them. CDR3 nucleotide sequence: TGTGCCAGCAGCTTGGGGGCCCTGAGCACAGATACGCAGTATTTT. Protein sequence: CASSLGALSTDTQYF.

The rearrangement uses TRBV2 and TRBJ1-1; weak D call: TRBD1 (6 bases). There are 14 residues in the CDR3. The germline V gene has CDR1 SNHLY and CDR2 FYNNEI. V was pared by 6 bases and J by 1 base, with 12 bases between. DNA of the CDR3: TGTGCCAGCAGCTTTATGACAGGGAACACTGAAGCTTTCTTT. Its protein is CASSFMTGNTEAFF.

This clone was detected only a few times. The V gene is TRBV30, the J gene TRBJ2-2; 8 bases are a match to TRBD2. With V trimmed by 4 bases and J by 4 bases, 2 bases remained unmatched. The V gene's germline CDR1 is GTSNPN and CDR2 SVGIG (reference sequence). The CDR3 runs to 13 residues. Here the CDR3 DNA reads TGTGCCTGGAACAGCGGGGGCACCGGGGAGCTGTTTTTT. Protein sequence: CAWNSGGTGELFF. The complete variable domain, with remaining parts taken from reference TRBV30 and TRBJ2-2, reads SQTIHQWPATLVQPVGSPLSLECTVEGTSNPNLYWYRQAAGRGLQLLFYSVGIGQISSEVPQNLSASRPQDRQFILSSKKLLLSDSGFYLCAWNSGGTGELFFGEGSRLTVL.

This chain joins TRBV27 and TRBJ2-3, with D possibly matching TRBD2 (5 bases). CDR1 is MNHEY and CDR2 is SMNVEV in the germline V gene (reference sequence). Trimming removed 10 bases at V and 2 bases at J, with 19 bases between. The CDR3 is made up of 15 amino acids. The DNA for the CDR3 is TGTGCCACCACCAGATTCGGGGTGCACACAGATACGCAGTATTTT. Its translation is CATTRFGVHTDTQYF.

CDR3 amino acids: CASSPGTGLTYNEQFF. The CDR3 coding sequence is TGTGCCAGCAGCCCCGGGACAGGTTTGACCTACAATGAGCAGTTCTTC. The rearrangement links TRBV5-4 to TRBJ2-1; 8 bases align to TRBD1. The length of the CDR3 is 16 residues. The germline V gene encodes CDR1 SGHNT and CDR2 YYREEE (reference sequence). With V trimmed by 4 bases and J by 2 bases, 8 bases remained unmatched.

The rearrangement uses TRBV19 and TRBJ1-6; perhaps TRBD1 as D (5 bases). Germline lookup yields CDR1 LNHDA and CDR2 SQIVND (reference sequence). The V end lost 2 bases, the J end lost 9 bases, and 14 bases lay between the germline ends. The CDR3 totals 15 residues. In nucleotides, the CDR3 is TGTGCCAGTAGTATAAGGGGAACGGGTATTTCACCCCTCCACTTT. As protein: CASSIRGTGISPLHF.